The T cell receptor beta chain under discussion was sequenced for a study of shared clonotypes between healthy human individuals. Study outcomes and limitations: Generally, estimated richness proved larger in naive subsets than it did in memory subsets.

Sorted-subset replicate PCR reactions contained roughly 190 ng DNA, corresponding to approximately 30,000 T cell genomes. Using immunoSEQ multiplex PCR, the repertoire was profiled, and TCRdb retains in-frame clones only, with some absent. This sample yields around 620,000 clones, of which approximately 95% are seen a single time; over 0.1% belongs to the top ten. In the case of this clone: Antigen: not known.

The naive CD8 population came from CD45RO-negative cells selected for CCR7, without terminally differentiated effector memory CD45RA+ cells. Everyone who donated was a Caucasian adult who lived in Nashville, Tennessee. This CDR3 is built from 18 residues. The junction had 9 bases not matched to a gene; V was cut back by 6 bases and J by 2 bases. Germline assignment: CDR1 MGHDK and CDR2 SYGVNS. The source is a woman under 40 in good health. The chain joins TRBV25-1 to TRBJ2-1; TRBD2 aligns across 14 bases. Material: naive CD8+ T cells sorted from blood. CDR3 bases: TGTGCCAGCAGCCCGATAGGGACTAGCGGGAGTGCCTACAATGAGCAGTTCTTC. Translating it yields CASSPIGTSGSAYNEQFF.